Sequencing of this T cell receptor beta chain was carried out in a study of blood T cell repertoires in COVID-19. While infection was still active, Seattle patients were enrolled and then followed longitudinally. This CDR3 region has 15 residues. V lost 1 base to trimming and J lost 5 bases; unmatched junction nucleotides: 3. Germline V gene lookup returns CDR1 LNHDA and CDR2 SQIVND (reference sequence). Study processing details: Amplification of reference gene primers was used by the study to estimate nucleated cell counts. Sequenced by immunoSEQ multiplex PCR; TCRdb stores in-frame clones only, minus some. V and J calls and clone size are as listed in that table; D and trimming were resolved from the DNA. In the table there are roughly 300,000 clones, around 90% of which are singletons. This clone was observed a single time.

This receptor was taken from a woman in her 30s with COVID-19, enrolled during active disease. The J gene is TRBJ2-1, the V gene TRBV19; 9 positions agree with TRBD2. What was sequenced was peripheral blood. CDR3 amino acids: CASSIVQREDNEQFF. In nucleotides, the CDR3 is TGTGCCAGTAGTATAGTGCAGCGGGAGGACAATGAGCAGTTCTTC.